This TCR beta chain was retrieved from a study of CD8+CD57+ T cells in acquired aplastic anemia. The study, taken as a whole, reports: Patients and healthy controls showed no significant CD8+ Simpson's diversity difference.

The germline V and J ends were trimmed by 2 bases and 3 bases, with 6 bases remaining between them. CDR1 and CDR2 from the germline V gene are SGHNT and YYREEE (reference sequence). The CDR3 sequence is 12 residues long. Patients sequenced had flow cytometry evidence of CD8+CD57+ cell expansion. Blood was sampled before the patients had received any therapy. This clonotype was recorded many times. Its matching antigen is unknown. The template used for profiling TCR beta VDJ and CDR3 was genomic DNA. TCRdb independently ran MiXCR on the reads; one entry per CDR3 protein. The data hold about 180,000 distinct CDR3 sequences, with 45% to 60% observed a single time.

V is TRBV5-4 and J is TRBJ2-7; D is ambiguous. This clonotype was sampled from a human donor with aplastic anemia. Sequenced: sorted CD4+, CD8+, or CD8+CD57+ T cells (not recorded which) from PBMCs. CDR3 amino acids: CASSFENYEQYF. In DNA form, the CDR3 reads TGTGCCAGCAGCTTCGAAAACTACGAGCAGTACTTC.